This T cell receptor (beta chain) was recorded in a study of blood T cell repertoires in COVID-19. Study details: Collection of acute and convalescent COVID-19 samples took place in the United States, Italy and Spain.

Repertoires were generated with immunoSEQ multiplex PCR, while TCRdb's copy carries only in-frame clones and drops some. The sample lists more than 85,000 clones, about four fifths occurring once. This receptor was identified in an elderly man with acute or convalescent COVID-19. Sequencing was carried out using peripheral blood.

CDR3 DNA: TGTGCCAGCAGCTTAGCGCTGGAGACTGAAGCTTTCTTT. Residues: CASSLALETEAFF. The gene calls are TRBV7-2 and TRBJ1-1, with no clear D. CDR3 length equals 13 residues. V was shortened by 0 bases and J by 5 bases, with 7 bases between the two germline ends. Germline V lookup: CDR1 SGHTA, CDR2 FQGNSA.